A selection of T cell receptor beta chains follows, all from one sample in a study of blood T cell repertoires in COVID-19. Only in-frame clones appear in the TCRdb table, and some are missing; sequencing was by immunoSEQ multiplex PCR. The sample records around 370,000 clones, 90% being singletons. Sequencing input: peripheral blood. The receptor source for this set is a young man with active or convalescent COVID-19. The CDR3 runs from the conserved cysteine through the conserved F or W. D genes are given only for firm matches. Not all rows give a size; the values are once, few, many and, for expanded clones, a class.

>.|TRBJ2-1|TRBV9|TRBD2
CASSFRTSGGPYNEQFF
TGTGCCAGCAGCTTTCGGACTAGCGGGGGACCCTACAATGAGCAGTTCTTC
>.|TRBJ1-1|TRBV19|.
CASGTAGVAEAFF
TGTGCCAGTGGCACCGCAGGGGTCGCTGAAGCTTTCTTT
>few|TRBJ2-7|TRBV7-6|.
CASSSGTLNEQYF
TGTGCCAGCAGCTCCGGGACTCTAAACGAGCAGTACTTC
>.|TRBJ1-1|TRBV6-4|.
CASSDRVGMNTEAFF
TGTGCCAGCAGTGACCGGGTCGGGATGAACACTGAAGCTTTCTTT
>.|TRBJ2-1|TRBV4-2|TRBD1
CASSQDRDRPSRNNEQFF
TGTGCCAGCAGCCAAGATAGGGACAGACCCTCGCGGAACAATGAGCAGTTCTTC
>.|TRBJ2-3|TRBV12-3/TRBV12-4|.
CASSRSTDTQYF
TGTGCCAGCAGCCGTAGCACAGATACGCAGTATTTT
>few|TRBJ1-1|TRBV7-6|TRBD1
CASSFHGTGPYTEAFF
TGTGCCAGCAGCTTCCACGGGACAGGGCCCTACACTGAAGCTTTCTTT
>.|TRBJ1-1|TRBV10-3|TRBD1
CAISEQGRTEAFF
TGTGCCATCAGTGAACAGGGGCGGACTGAAGCTTTCTTT
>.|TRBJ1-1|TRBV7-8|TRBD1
CASSPGGTEAFF
TGTGCCAGCAGCCCAGGGGGCACTGAAGCTTTCTTT
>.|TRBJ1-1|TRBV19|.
CASNFGARANTEAFF
TGTGCCAGTAACTTTGGCGCCAGGGCGAACACTGAAGCTTTCTTT
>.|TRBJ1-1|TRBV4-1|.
CASSSFSGWRTEAFF
TGCGCCAGCAGCTCATTTTCAGGGTGGCGGACTGAAGCTTTCTTT
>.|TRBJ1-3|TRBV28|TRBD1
CASSEIRDRGTSGNTIYF
TGTGCCAGCAGTGAGATCCGGGACAGGGGTACGTCTGGAAACACCATATATTTT
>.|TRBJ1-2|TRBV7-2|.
CASSLSGPWGYTF
TGTGCCAGCAGCTTATCTGGGCCATGGGGCTACACCTTC
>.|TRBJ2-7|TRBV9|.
CASSVTGTSPLEQYF
TGTGCCAGCAGCGTGACCGGGACTTCCCCTTTGGAGCAGTACTTC
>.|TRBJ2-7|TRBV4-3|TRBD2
CASSQDQLAGYEQYF
TGCGCCAGCAGCCAAGATCAACTAGCGGGCTACGAGCAGTACTTC
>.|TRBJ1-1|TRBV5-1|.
CASSLGEFNTEAFF
TGCGCCAGCAGCTTGGGGGAGTTTAACACTGAAGCTTTCTTT
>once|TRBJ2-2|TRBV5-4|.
CASSLGSRTGELFF
TGTGCCAGCAGCTTGGGAAGTCGGACCGGGGAGCTGTTTTTT
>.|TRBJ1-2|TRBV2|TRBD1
CASSGTGGHLYGYTF
TGTGCCAGCAGTGGAACAGGGGGCCACCTCTATGGCTACACCTTC
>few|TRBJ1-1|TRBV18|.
CASSPGGVVTEAFF
TGTGCCAGCTCACCAGGAGGGGTCGTCACTGAAGCTTTCTTT
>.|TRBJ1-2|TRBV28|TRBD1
CASSLGQVGYGYTF
TGTGCCAGCAGTTTAGGACAGGTCGGCTATGGCTACACCTTC
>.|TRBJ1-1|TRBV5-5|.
CASSLWGAEAFF
TGTGCCAGCAGCTTATGGGGGGCTGAAGCTTTCTTT
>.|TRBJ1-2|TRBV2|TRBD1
CASRIGQGSGYTF
TGTGCCAGCAGGATTGGACAGGGCTCTGGCTACACCTTC
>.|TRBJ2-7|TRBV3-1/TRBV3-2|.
CASSQEAGTYEQYF
TGTGCCAGCAGCCAAGAGGCTGGCACCTACGAGCAGTACTTC
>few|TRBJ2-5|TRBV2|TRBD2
CASSLAGGLLETQYF
TGTGCCAGCAGTCTAGCGGGGGGGCTGCTAGAGACCCAGTACTTC
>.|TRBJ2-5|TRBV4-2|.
CASAGSGGGETQYF
TGTGCCAGCGCGGGCTCCGGGGGTGGAGAGACCCAGTACTTC
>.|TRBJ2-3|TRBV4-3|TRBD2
CASSPLAGYTDTQYF
TGCGCCAGCAGCCCCCTAGCGGGATACACAGATACGCAGTATTTT
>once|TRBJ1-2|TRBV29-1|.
CSALPTDRSYYGYTF
TGCAGCGCTCTCCCTACCGACAGGAGCTACTATGGCTACACCTTC
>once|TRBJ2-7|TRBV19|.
CASSNRETYEQYF
TGTGCCAGTAGTAACAGAGAAACCTACGAGCAGTACTTC
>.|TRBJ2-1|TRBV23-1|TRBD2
CASSRGSGGPNNEQFF
TGCGCCAGCAGTCGGGGAAGCGGGGGCCCCAACAATGAGCAGTTCTTC
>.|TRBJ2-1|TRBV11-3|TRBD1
CASSLGDRGQFF
TGTGCCAGCAGCTTAGGAGACAGGGGCCAGTTCTTC
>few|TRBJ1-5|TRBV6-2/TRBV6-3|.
CASSQNTYSNQPQHF
TGTGCCAGCAGCCAAAACACGTATAGCAATCAGCCCCAGCATTTT
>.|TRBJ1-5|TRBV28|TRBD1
CASSPTNRGLSNQPQHF
TGTGCCAGCAGTCCGACAAACAGGGGCCTTAGCAATCAGCCCCAGCATTTT
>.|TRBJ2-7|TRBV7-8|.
CASSLKSDEQYF
TGTGCCAGCAGCTTAAAGAGCGACGAGCAGTACTTC
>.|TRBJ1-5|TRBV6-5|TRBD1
CASRHGQGYNQPQHF
TGTGCCAGCAGACACGGACAGGGGTACAATCAGCCCCAGCATTTT
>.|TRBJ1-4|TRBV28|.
CASSQGGEKLFF
TGTGCCAGCAGCCAGGGAGGGGAAAAACTGTTTTTT
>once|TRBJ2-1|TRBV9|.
CASSVNPGQGIYEQFF
TGTGCCAGCAGCGTAAATCCCGGGCAGGGTATCTATGAGCAGTTCTTC
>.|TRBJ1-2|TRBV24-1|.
CATSDSFGGSNYGYTF
TGTGCCACCAGTGATAGCTTCGGGGGTTCTAACTATGGCTACACCTTC
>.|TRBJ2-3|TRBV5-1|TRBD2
CASRPAGESTDTQYF
TGCGCCAGCAGACCAGCGGGGGAAAGCACAGATACGCAGTATTTT
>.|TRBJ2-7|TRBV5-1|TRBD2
CASSFTSGEQYF
TGCGCCAGCAGCTTCACTAGCGGCGAGCAGTACTTC
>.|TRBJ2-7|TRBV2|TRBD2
CASRPREGSYEQYF
TGTGCCAGCAGACCCAGGGAGGGGAGCTACGAGCAGTACTTC
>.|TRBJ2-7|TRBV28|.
CASSLTPLYEQYF
TGTGCCAGCAGCCTAACCCCCCTCTACGAGCAGTACTTC
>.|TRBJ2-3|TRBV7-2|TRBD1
CASGKRGQGGADTQYF
TGTGCCAGCGGGAAAAGAGGACAGGGGGGCGCAGATACGCAGTATTTT
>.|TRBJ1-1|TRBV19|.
CASSITPGNTEAFF
TGTGCCAGTAGTATAACCCCGGGGAACACTGAAGCTTTCTTT
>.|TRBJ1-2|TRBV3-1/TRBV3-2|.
CASSHHGEGGYGYTF
TGTGCCAGCAGCCACCATGGGGAGGGGGGCTATGGCTACACCTTC
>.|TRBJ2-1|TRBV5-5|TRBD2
CASSQRLAGGSYNEQFF
TGTGCCAGCAGCCAGAGACTAGCGGGGGGCTCCTACAATGAGCAGTTCTTC
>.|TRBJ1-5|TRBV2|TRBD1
CASSGTGDQPQHF
TGTGCCAGCAGCGGTACAGGGGATCAGCCCCAGCATTTT
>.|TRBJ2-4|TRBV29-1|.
CSVRTDIAKNIQYF
TGCAGCGTTAGGACAGATATAGCCAAAAACATTCAGTACTTC
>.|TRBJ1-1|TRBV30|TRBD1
CAWRGTGSTEAFF
TGTGCCTGGAGAGGGACAGGTTCCACTGAAGCTTTCTTT
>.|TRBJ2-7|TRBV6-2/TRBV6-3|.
CASSYHRVDYEQYF
TGTGCCAGCAGTTACCACAGAGTAGACTACGAGCAGTACTTC